The source of this TCR beta chain is a study of shared clonotypes between healthy human individuals. The table came from immunoSEQ multiplex PCR; TCRdb's copy has only in-frame clones and leaves some out. The sample gives more than 2,000,000 clones, 85% to 95% of which show up once; 0.39% is in the top ten. CDR3 length equals 14 residues. Deletions cut 3 bases from V and 5 bases from J, with 15 bases between. Germline V gene sequence: CDR1 SGDLS, CDR2 YYNGEE. Sequencing was done on a sample of naive CD4+ T cells from PBMCs. Subset reported: CD45RA+ positively selected. This receptor was obtained from a man between 18 and 29 years old in good health. Some clones in this sample may be carry-over from other donors' samples. The V call is TRBV9, the J call TRBJ2-7; D may be TRBD1 or TRBD2 (5 bases each). CDR3 nucleotides: TGTGCCAGCAGCGCTAGGGACGCCGTGGACGAGCAGTACTTC. As protein: CASSARDAVDEQYF.